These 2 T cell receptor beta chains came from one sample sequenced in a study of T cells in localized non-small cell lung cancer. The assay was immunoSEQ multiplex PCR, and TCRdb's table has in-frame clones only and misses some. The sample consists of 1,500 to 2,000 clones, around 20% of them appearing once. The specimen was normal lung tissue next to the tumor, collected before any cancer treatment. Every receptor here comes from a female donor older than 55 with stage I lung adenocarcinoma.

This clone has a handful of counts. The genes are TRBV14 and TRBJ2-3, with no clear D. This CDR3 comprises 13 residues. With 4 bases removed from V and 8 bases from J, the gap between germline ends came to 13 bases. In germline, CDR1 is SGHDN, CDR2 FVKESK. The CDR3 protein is CASSPDRKGTQYF. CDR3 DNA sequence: TGTGCCAGCAGCCCCGACCGTAAGGGTACGCAGTATTTT.

The CDR3 DNA is TGTGCCAGTAGTACCCACCAGCCGCCCCGGCAGTTCTTC. Translating it yields CASSTHQPPRQFF. This chain connects TRBV19 to TRBJ2-1; no clear D. With 4 bases removed from V and 12 bases from J, the gap between germline ends came to 16 bases. CDR1 and CDR2 from the germline V gene are LNHDA and SQIVND (reference sequence). The CDR3 contains 13 residues.